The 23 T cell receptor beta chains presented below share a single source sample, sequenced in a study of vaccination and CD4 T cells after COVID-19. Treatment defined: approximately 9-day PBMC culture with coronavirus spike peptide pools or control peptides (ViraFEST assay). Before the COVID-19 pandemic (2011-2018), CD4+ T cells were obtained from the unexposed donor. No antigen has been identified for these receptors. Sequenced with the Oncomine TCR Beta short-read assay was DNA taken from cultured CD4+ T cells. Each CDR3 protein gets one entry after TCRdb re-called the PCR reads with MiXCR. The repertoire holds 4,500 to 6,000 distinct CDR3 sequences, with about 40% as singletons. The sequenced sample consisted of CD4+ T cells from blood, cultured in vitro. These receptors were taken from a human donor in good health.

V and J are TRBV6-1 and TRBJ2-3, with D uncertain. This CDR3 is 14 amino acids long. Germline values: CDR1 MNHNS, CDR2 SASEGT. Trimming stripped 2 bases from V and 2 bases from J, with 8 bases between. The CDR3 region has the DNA TGTGCCAGCAGTGAACAGTGGCACACAGATACGCAGTATTTT. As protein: CASSEQWHTDTQYF.

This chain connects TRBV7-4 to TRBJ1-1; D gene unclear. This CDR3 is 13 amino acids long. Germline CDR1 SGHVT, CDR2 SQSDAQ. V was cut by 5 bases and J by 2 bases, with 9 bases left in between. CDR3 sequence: CASSTTVNTEAFF. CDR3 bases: TGTGCCAGCAGCACCACAGTTAACACTGAAGCTTTCTTT. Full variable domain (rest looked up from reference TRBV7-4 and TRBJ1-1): GAGVSQSPRYKVAKRGRDVALRCDSISGHVTLYWYRQTLGQGSEVLTYSQSDAQRDKSGRPSGRFSAERPERSVSTLKIQRTEQGDSAVYLCASSTTVNTEAFFGQGTRLTVV.

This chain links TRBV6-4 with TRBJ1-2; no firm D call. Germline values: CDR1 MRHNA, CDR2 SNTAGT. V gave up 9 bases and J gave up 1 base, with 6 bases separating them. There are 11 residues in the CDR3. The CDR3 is CARWGNYGYTF. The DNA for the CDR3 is TGTGCCAGATGGGGTAACTATGGCTACACCTTC.

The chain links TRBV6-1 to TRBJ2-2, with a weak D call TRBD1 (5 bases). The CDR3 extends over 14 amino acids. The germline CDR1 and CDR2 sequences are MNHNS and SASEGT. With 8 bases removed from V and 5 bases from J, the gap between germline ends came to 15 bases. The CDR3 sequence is CASGETDTTGELFF. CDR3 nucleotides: TGTGCCAGCGGAGAGACAGATACTACCGGGGAGCTGTTTTTT.

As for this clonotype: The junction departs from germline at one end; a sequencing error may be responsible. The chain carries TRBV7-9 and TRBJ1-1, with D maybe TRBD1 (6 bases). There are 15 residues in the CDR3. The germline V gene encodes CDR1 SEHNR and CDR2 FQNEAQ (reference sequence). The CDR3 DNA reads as TGTGCCAGCAGCTTAGCGCTTGGGAGGGGGACTGGAGCTTTCTTT. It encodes CASSLALGRGTGAFF.

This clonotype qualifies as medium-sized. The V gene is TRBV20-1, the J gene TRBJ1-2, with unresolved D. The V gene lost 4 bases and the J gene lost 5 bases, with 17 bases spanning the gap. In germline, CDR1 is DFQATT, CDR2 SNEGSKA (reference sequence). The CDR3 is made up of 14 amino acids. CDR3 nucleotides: TGCAGTGCTACCCTCCCCCGGCCGGGGTATGGCTACACCTTC. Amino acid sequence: CSATLPRPGYGYTF.

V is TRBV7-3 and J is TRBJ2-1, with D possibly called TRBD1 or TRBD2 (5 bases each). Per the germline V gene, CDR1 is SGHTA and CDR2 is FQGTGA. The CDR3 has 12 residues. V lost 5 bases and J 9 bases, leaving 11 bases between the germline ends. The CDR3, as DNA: TGTGCCAGCAGCCCTTATGGGGGTGAGCAGTTCTTC. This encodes CASSPYGGEQFF.

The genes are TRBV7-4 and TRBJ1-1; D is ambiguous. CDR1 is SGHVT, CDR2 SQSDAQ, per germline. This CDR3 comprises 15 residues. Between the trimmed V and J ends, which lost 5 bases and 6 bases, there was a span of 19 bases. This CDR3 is CASSADGLPNAEAFF. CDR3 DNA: TGTGCCAGCAGCGCCGATGGACTACCCAACGCTGAAGCTTTCTTT.

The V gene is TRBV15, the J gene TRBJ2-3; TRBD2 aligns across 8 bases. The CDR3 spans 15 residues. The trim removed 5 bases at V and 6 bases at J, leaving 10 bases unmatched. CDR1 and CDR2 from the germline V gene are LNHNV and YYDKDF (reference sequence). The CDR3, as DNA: TGTGCCACCAGCCCGGGGGGGGTGTTATCGGATACGCAGTATTTT. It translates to CATSPGGVLSDTQYF. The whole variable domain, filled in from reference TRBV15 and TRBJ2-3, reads DAMVIQNPRYQVTQFGKPVTLSCSQTLNHNVMYWYQQKSSQAPKLLFHYYDKDFNNEADTPDNFQSRRPNTSFCFLDIRSPGLGDTAMYLCATSPGGVLSDTQYFGPGTRLTVL.

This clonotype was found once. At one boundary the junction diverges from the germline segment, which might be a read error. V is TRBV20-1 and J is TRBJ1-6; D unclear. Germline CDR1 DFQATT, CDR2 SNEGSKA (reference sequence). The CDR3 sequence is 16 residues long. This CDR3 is CSARRSRDLSGSPLRF. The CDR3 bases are TGCAGTGCCAGACGAAGTAGGGATTTATCTGGTTCACCCCTCCGCTTT.

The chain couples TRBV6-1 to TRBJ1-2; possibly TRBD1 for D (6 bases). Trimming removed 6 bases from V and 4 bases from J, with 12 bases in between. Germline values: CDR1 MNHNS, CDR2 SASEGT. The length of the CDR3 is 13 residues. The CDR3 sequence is CASSLDSPYGYTF. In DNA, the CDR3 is TGTGCCAGCAGCCTGGACAGTCCCTATGGCTACACCTTC.

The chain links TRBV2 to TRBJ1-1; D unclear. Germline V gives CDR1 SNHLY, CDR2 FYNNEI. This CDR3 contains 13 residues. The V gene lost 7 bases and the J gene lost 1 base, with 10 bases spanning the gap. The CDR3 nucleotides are TGTGCCAGCACCCAGAGCGAGAACACTGAAGCTTTCTTT. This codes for CASTQSENTEAFF.

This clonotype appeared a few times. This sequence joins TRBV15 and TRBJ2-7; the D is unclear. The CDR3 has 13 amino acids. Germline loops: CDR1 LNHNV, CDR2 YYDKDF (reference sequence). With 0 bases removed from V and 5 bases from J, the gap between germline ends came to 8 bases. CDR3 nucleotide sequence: TGTGCCACCAGCAGAGATCTTGGAGACGAGCAGTACTTC. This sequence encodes CATSRDLGDEQYF.

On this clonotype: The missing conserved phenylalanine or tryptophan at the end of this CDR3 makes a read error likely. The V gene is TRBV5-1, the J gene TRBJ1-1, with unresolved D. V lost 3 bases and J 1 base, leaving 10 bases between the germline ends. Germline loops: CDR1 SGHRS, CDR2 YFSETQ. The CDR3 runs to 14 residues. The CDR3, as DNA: TGCGCCAGCAGCTCCGGGCATGGGAACACTGAAGCTTTCTCT. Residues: CASSSGHGNTEAFS.

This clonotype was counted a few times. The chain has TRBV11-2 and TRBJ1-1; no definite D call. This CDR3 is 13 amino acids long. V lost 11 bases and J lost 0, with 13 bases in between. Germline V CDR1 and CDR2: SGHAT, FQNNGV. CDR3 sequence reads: CALSEGMNTEAFF. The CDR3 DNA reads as TGTGCCCTCTCGGAAGGGATGAACACTGAAGCTTTCTTT. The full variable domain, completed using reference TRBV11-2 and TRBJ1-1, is EAGVAQSPRYKIIEKRQSVAFWCNPISGHATLYWYQQILGQGPKLLIQFQNNGVVDDSQLPKDRFSAERLKGVDSTLKIQPAKLEDSAVYLCALSEGMNTEAFFGQGTRLTVV.

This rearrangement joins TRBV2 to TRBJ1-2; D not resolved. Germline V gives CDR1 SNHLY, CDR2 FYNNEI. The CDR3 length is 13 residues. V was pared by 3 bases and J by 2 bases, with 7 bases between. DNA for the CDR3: TGTGCCAGCAGTGATCTTCTAAACTATGGCTACACCTTC. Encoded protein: CASSDLLNYGYTF.

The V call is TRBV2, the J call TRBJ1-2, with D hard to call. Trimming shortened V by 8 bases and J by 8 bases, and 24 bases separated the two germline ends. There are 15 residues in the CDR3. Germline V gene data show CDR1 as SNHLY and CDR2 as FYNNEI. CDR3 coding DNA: TGTGCCAGCGTCGGACGGGCCGCCCCTGCTGGAGGCTACACCTTC. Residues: CASVGRAAPAGGYTF.

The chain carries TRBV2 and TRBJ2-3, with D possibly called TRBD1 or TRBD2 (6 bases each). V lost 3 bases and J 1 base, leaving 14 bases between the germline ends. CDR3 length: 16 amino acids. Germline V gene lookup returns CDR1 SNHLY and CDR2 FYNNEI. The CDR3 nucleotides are TGTGCCAGCAGTGAGAGGGGGGCTCTAGGCACAGATACGCAGTATTTT. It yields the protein CASSERGALGTDTQYF.

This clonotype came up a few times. CDR3 in DNA: TGTGCCAGCAGGGAGACACAGGGCACCGAAGCTTTCTTT. It specifies CASRETQGTEAFF. V and J are TRBV5-4 and TRBJ1-1; D may be TRBD1 (6 bases). There are 13 residues in the CDR3. Germline lookup yields CDR1 SGHNT and CDR2 YYREEE (reference sequence). The V gene lost 5 bases and the J gene lost 8 bases, with 16 bases spanning the gap.

CDR3 nucleotide sequence: TGTGCCACCAGTGCCAACGACAGACCCTACGAGCAGTACTTC. Translating it yields CATSANDRPYEQYF. J is TRBJ2-7 and V is TRBV24-1; TRBD1 is a possible D gene (5 bases). Trimming took 5 bases from V and 2 from J, leaving 12 bases between them. This CDR3 contains 14 residues. The germline gives CDR1 KGHDR, CDR2 SFDVKD.

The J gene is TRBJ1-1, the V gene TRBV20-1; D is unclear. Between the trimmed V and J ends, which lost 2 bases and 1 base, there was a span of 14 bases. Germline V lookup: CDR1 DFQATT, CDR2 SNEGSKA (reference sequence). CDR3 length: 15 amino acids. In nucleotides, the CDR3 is TGCAGTGCTAGAAGAGTCCGCGGAGCGAACACTGAAGCTTTCTTT. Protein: CSARRVRGANTEAFF.

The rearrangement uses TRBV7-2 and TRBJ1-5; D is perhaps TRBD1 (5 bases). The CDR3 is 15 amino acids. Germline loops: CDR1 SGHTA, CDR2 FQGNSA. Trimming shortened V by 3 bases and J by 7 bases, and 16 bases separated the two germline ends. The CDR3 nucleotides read TGTGCCAGCAGCTTCAGAGGGGACGTCAGACAGCCCCAGCATTTT. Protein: CASSFRGDVRQPQHF. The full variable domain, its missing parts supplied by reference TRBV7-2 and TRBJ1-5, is GAGVSQSPSNKVTEKGKDVELRCDPISGHTALYWYRQSLGQGLEFLIYFQGNSAPDKSGLPSDRFSAERTGGSVSTLTIQRTQQEDSAVYLCASSFRGDVRQPQHFGDGTRLSIL.

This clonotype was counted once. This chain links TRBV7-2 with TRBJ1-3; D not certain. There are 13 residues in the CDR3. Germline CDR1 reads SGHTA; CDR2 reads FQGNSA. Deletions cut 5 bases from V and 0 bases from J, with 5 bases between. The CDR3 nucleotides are TGTGCCAGCAGCATAGACTCTGGAAACACCATATATTTT. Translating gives CASSIDSGNTIYF.